This T cell receptor (beta chain) originates from a study of blood T cell repertoires in COVID-19. The V end lost 6 bases, the J end lost 4 bases, and 15 bases lay between the germline ends. CDR3 size: 14 residues. Germline loops: CDR1 MNHEY, CDR2 SVGAGI. Categorization into cohorts depended on clinical history that participants reported. Up to 2 weeks before entering the study, exposed participants had met a COVID-19 case. In the study's own analysis: Researchers report that nucleated cell counts were estimated from reference gene primer amplification. The table came from immunoSEQ multiplex PCR; TCRdb's copy has only in-frame clones and leaves some out. V and J calls and clone size are those listed in that table; D and trimming were worked out from the DNA. This sample has roughly 150,000 clones, with about nine tenths found just once.

The clonotype comes from a woman aged 40 to 50 who had been exposed to COVID-19. The chain couples TRBV6-5 to TRBJ1-1, with a weak D call TRBD1 (5 bases). Sequencing was carried out using PBMCs or T cells enriched from blood (not recorded which). CDR3 DNA sequence: TGTGCCAGCAGACCAGGGAGGGGCCGCACTGAAGCTTTCTTT. Its protein is CASRPGRGRTEAFF.